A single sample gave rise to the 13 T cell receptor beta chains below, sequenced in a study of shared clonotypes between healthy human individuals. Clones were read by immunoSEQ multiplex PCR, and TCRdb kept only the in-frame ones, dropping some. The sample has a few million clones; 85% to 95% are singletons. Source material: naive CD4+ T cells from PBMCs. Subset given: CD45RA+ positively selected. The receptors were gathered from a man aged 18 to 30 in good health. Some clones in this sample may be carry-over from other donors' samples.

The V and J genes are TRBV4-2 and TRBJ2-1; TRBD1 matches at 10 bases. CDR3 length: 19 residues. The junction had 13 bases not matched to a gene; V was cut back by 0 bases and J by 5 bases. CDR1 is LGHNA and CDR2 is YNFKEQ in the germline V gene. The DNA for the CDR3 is TGTGCCAGCAGCCAAGATTTGGTGGGGACAGGGGCTAGAGACAATGAGCAGTTCTTC. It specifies CASSQDLVGTGARDNEQFF.

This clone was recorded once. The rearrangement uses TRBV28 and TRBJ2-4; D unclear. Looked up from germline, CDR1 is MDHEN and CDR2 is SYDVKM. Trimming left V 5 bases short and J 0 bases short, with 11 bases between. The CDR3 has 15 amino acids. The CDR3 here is CASSTPSVAKNIQYF. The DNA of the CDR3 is TGTGCCAGCAGTACCCCGTCGGTAGCCAAAAACATTCAGTACTTC.

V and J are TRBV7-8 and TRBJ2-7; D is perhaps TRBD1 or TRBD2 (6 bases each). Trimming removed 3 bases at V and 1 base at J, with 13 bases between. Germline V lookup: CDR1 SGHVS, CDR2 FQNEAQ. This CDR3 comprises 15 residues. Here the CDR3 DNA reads TGTGCCAGCAGCTTTGGGGGGCTCCAGTCCTACGAGCAGTACTTC. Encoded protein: CASSFGGLQSYEQYF. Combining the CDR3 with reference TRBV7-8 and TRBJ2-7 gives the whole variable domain GAGVSQSPRYKVAKRGQDVALRCDPISGHVSLFWYQQALGQGPEFLTYFQNEAQLDKSGLPSDRFFAERPEGSVSTLKIQRTQQEDSAVYLCASSFGGLQSYEQYFGPGTRLTVT.

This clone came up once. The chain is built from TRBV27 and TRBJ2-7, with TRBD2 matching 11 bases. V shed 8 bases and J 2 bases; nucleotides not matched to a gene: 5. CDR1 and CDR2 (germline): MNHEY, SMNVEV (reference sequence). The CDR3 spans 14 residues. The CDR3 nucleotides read TGTGCCAGCGGGAGACTAGCGGGACCCTACGAGCAGTACTTC. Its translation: CASGRLAGPYEQYF.

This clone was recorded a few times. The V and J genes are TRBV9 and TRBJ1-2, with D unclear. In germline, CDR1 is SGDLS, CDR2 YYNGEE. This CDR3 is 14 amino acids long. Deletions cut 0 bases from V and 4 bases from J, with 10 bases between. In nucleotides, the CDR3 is TGTGCCAGCAGCGTAGATGGAGAGTTCTATGGCTACACCTTC. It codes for CASSVDGEFYGYTF.

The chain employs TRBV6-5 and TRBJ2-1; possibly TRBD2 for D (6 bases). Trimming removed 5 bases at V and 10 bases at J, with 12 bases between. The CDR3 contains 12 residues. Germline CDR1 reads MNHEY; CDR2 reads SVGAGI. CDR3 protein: CASSRLVGEQFF. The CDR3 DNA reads TGTGCCAGCAGTAGACTAGTTGGCGAGCAGTTCTTC.

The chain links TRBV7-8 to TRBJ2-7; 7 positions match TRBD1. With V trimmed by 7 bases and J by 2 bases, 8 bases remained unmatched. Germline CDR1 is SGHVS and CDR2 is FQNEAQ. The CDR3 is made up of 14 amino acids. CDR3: CASTPRDSAYEQYF. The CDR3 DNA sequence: TGTGCCAGCACCCCCCGGGACAGCGCCTACGAGCAGTACTTC.

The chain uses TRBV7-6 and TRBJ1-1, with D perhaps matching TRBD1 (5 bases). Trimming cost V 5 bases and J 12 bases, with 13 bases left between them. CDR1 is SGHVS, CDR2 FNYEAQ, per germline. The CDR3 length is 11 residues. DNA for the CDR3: TGTGCCAGCAGCAGGGGCAGGGAAACTTTCTTT. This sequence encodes CASSRGRETFF.

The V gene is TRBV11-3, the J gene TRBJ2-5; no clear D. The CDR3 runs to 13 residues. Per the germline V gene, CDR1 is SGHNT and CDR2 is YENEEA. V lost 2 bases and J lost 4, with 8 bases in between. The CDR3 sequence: CASSLTVAETQYF. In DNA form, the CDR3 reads TGTGCCAGCAGCTTAACCGTCGCAGAGACCCAGTACTTC.

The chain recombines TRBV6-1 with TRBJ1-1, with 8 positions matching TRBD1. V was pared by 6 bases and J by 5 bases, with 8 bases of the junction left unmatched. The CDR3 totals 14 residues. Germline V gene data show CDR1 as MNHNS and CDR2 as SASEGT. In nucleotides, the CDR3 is TGTGCCAGCAGAGACCAGGGGGCTGGGACTGAAGCTTTCTTT. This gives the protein CASRDQGAGTEAFF.

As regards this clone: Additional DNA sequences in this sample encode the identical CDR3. This CDR3 is CASSPQGGNTIYF. The CDR3 DNA sequence: TGTGCCAGCTCACCACAGGGAGGAAACACCATATATTTT. The chain recombines TRBV18 with TRBJ1-3; D is unresolved. Trimming shortened V by 1 base and J by 4 bases, and 5 bases separated the two germline ends. The CDR3 sequence is 13 residues long. Germline V gene sequence: CDR1 KGHSH, CDR2 LQKENI.

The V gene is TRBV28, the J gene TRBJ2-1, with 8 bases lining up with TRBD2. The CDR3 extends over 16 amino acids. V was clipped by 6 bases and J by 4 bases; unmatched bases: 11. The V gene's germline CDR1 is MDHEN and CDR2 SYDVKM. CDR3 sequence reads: CASRGQLAASYNEQFF. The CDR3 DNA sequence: TGTGCCAGCAGGGGACAACTAGCGGCGTCTTACAATGAGCAGTTCTTC.

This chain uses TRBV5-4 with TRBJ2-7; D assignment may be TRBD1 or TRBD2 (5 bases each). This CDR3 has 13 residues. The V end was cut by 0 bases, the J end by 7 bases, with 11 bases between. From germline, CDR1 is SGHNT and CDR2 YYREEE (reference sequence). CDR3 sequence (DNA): TGTGCCAGCAGCTTGGGACCGGGACGGGAGCAGTACTTC. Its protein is CASSLGPGREQYF.